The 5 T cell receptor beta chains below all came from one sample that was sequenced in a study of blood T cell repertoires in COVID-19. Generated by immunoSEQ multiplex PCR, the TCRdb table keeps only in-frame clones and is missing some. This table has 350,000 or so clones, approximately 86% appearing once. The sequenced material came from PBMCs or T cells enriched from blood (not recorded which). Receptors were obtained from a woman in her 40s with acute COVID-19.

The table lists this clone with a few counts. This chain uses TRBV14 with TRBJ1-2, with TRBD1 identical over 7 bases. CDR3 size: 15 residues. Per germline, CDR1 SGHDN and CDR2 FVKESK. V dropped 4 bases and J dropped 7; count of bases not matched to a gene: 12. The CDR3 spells CASSRMTGYEGGYTF. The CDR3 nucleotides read TGTGCCAGCAGCCGAATGACAGGGTACGAGGGTGGCTACACCTTC.

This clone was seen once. The CDR3 sequence: CASSLGAGGNTGELFF. CDR3 DNA sequence: TGTGCCAGCAGCTTAGGTGCGGGGGGTAACACCGGGGAGCTGTTTTTT. The rearrangement uses TRBV7-6 and TRBJ2-2; 8 positions agree with TRBD2. Germline V CDR1 and CDR2: SGHVS, FNYEAQ. This CDR3 is 16 amino acids long. Trimming at V came to 1 base and at J to 2 bases, leaving 3 bases not matched to a gene.

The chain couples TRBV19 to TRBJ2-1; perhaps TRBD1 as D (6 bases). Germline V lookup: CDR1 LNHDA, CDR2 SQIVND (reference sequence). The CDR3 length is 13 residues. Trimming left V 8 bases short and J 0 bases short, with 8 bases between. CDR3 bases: TGTGCCAGTGGACAGAGCTCCTACAATGAGCAGTTCTTC. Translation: CASGQSSYNEQFF.

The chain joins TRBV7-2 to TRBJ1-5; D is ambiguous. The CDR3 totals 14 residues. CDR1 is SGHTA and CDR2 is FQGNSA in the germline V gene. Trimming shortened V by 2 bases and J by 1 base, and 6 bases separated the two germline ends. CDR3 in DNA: TGTGCCAGCAGCTTAACAGAAAGCAATCAGCCCCAGCATTTT. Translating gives CASSLTESNQPQHF.

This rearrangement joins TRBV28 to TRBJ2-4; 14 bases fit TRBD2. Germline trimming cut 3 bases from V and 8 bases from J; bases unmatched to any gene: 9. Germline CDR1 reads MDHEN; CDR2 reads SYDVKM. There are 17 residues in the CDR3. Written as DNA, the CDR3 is TGTGCCAGCAGTTTTGGGACTAGCGGGAGAGCTAGGTACATTCAGTACTTC. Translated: CASSFGTSGRARYIQYF.